Below, 8 T cell receptor beta chains from the same sample are listed, as sequenced in a study of blood T cell repertoires in COVID-19. The method was immunoSEQ multiplex PCR; TCRdb's version includes in-frame clones alone and lacks a portion of them. This repertoire shows 130,000 to 150,000 clones, about 83% found once; its top ten account for almost 6%. Sample: PBMCs or T cells enriched from blood (not recorded which). These TCRs come from a woman in her forties or fifties who had been exposed to COVID-19.

The rearrangement links TRBV7-9 to TRBJ1-4, with TRBD1 matching over 7 bases. The CDR3 is 16 amino acids. The junction had 9 bases not matched to a gene; V was cut back by 6 bases and J by 2 bases. Per the germline V gene, CDR1 is SEHNR and CDR2 is FQNEAQ (reference sequence). The chain's CDR3 is CASSRTGDSTNEKLFF. The CDR3 bases are TGTGCCAGCAGTCGAACCGGGGACAGCACTAATGAAAAACTGTTTTTT.

CDR3 coding DNA: TGCGCCAGCAGCCAAGATCGCCTCGGGACAGGGGGGGATAACACTGAAGCTTTCTTT. Its protein is CASSQDRLGTGGDNTEAFF. This chain joins TRBV4-3 and TRBJ1-1, with 11 positions matching TRBD1. Germline trimming cut 0 bases from V and 2 bases from J; bases unmatched to any gene: 11. Germline CDR1 reads LGHNA; CDR2 reads YSLEER. CDR3 length: 19 amino acids.

V and J are TRBV24-1 and TRBJ1-6; D unresolved. V shed 12 bases and J shed 12 bases, with 8 bases lying between them. CDR1 and CDR2 from the germline V gene are KGHDR and SFDVKD. This CDR3 spans 9 amino acids. The chain's CDR3 is CAPPGPLHF. The DNA for the CDR3 is TGTGCCCCACCAGGACCCCTCCACTTT.

This clone was seen more than once but under ten times. The rearrangement links TRBV7-9 to TRBJ2-1; 11 bases agree with TRBD2. The germline V gene encodes CDR1 SEHNR and CDR2 FQNEAQ (reference sequence). The CDR3 runs to 16 residues. V lost 5 bases to trimming and J lost 13 bases; unmatched junction nucleotides: 16. The CDR3 nucleotides read TGTGCCAGCAGCCACGAGGCGGCTAGCGGGAGGCCGGATCAGTTCTTC. Its translation: CASSHEAASGRPDQFF.

The chain employs TRBV5-4 and TRBJ2-1; possibly TRBD2 for D (6 bases). This CDR3 spans 13 amino acids. V was clipped by 0 bases and J by 7 bases, with 8 bases between them. Per germline, CDR1 SGHNT and CDR2 YYREEE (reference sequence). The CDR3 is CASSLETSNEQFF. Written as DNA, the CDR3 is TGTGCCAGCAGCTTGGAGACTAGTAATGAGCAGTTCTTC. The full variable domain, in which reference TRBV5-4 and TRBJ2-1 provide the parts outside the CDR3, is ETGVTQSPTHLIKTRGQQVTLRCSSQSGHNTVSWYQQALGQGPQFIFQYYREEENGRGNFPPRFSGLQFPNYSSELNVNALELDDSALYLCASSLETSNEQFFGPGTRLTVL.

V and J are TRBV5-1 and TRBJ1-2; D might be TRBD1 (5 bases). Per the germline V gene, CDR1 is SGHRS and CDR2 is YFSETQ. CDR3 length: 14 residues. V was shortened by 2 bases and J by 5 bases, with 13 bases between the two germline ends. The CDR3 sequence is CASSFGDSRYGYTF. CDR3 DNA sequence: TGCGCCAGCAGCTTCGGGGACTCAAGGTATGGCTACACCTTC. Using reference TRBV5-1 and TRBJ1-2 for the parts outside the CDR3, the full variable domain is KAGVTQTPRYLIKTRGQQVTLSCSPISGHRSVSWYQQTPGQGLQFLFEYFSETQRNKGNFPGRFSGRQFSNSRSEMNVSTLELGDSALYLCASSFGDSRYGYTFGSGTRLTVV.

This clone was recorded many times. The rearrangement uses TRBV12-3 or TRBV12-4 and TRBJ1-6, with TRBD1 identical over 10 bases. The CDR3 is made up of 12 amino acids. The V segment lost 8 bases and the J segment 10 bases; nucleotides outside the gene matches: 2. CDR3 DNA: TGTGCCAGCCGGACAGGGGGGTCACCCCTCCACTTT. It codes for CASRTGGSPLHF.

For this clone: The junction departs from the called germline gene at one end, perhaps through a read error. The CDR3 nucleotides are TGTGCCTGCAGGGGGAGGGGCGAAAAACTGTTTTTT. Protein product: CACRGRGEKLFF. The genes are TRBV9 and TRBJ1-4, with TRBD1 identical over 7 bases. The V gene's germline CDR1 is SGDLS and CDR2 YYNGEE. CDR3 length: 12 residues.